What follows describes a single TCR beta chain. This clonotype came up a few times. Which antigen it targets is not known. Base qualities are not at hand, and no much larger clone is one base apart. This sample is part of a study of T-cell memory formation after mild COVID-19 (dated by TCRdb to 2020 to 2022). Notes on the research overall: TCR sequence clusters from the two donors were found to be largely donor specific. Longitudinal TCRalpha and TCRbeta repertoire sequencing tracked T-cell clones expanding and contracting after mild COVID-19 in two donors. Two young, previously healthy adult volunteers, one female and one male, were included in the cohort. Overall study results and their limits: Contracting CD4+ clones turned up mainly in the CM and EM memory subsets, whereas EMRA was where CD8+ clones were enriched. Clones that contracted from day 15 to 85 showed balanced CD4/CD8 phenotypes, whereas a second wave of clones that expanded from day 15 to 37 leaned towards CD4+. Some responding clones were detected in pre-infection memory, suggesting pre-existing cross-reactive memory T cells joined the SARS-CoV-2 response. The study covered only two mild cases, and larger cohorts including severe cases with pre-infection samples were considered necessary. The second-wave clones that peaked on day 37 were not confirmed to be SARS-CoV-2 specific.

The germline V gene (reference sequence) specifies SGHNT as CDR1 and YYREEE as CDR2. V is clipped by 5 bases and J by 1 base, and the sequence between their germline boundaries is 9 bases long. The CDR3 has 13 amino acids, counting the end cysteine and phenylalanine. Only CDR3 DNA is held: 39 bases, read in frame from base 1. PBMCs were isolated by Ficoll-Paque density gradient centrifugation. TCRdb shows the sequencer as Illumina NovaSeq 6000. TCRalpha and TCRbeta cDNA libraries were built by 5'RACE with constant-segment primers, adding sample barcodes and unique molecular identifiers. RNA was extracted from every sample with Trizol reagent. Library amplification was performed in two PCR steps, and a second sample barcode and Illumina TruSeq adapters were introduced in the second step. The libraries were sequenced on an Illumina NovaSeq using 2 x 150 bp paired-end reads. The study's processing was this. The reads were demultiplexed and collapsed into UMI-guided consensus sequences using migec v1.2.7. Using mixcr v2.1.11, UMI consensuses were aligned to TRA and TRB V and J templates and then assembled into clonotypes. A clonotype was counted as expanded or contracted only when both edgeR and NoisET called the clonotype significant, with the noise models trained on biological replicates. edgeR calls used a false discovery rate-adjusted p below 0.01 and a log2 fold-change threshold of 1. As an exploratory analysis of dynamics, max-normalized trajectories of the 1000 most abundant clonotypes were examined by PCA with hierarchical clustering. Separately sequenced CD4+ and CD8+ repertoires were used to assign a CD4 or CD8 phenotype to each responding clone. The public reads were run again by TCRdb, first through fastp at Q25 and then through MiXCR, and only productive beta chains were kept. Merged by CDR3 protein, the rows form single entries marked with the most common genes and DNA. TCRdb, not the authors, supplied the V and J calls. The sample data list about 270,000 distinct CDR3 sequences, and approximately 15% of these were observed just once. The top ten constitute around 2.2% of the sample.

The sequence is built from TRBV5-4 and TRBJ1-2; the D segment could be TRBD1, given 5 matching bases. The sequencing input was PBMCs or a T cell subset sorted from them (not recorded which). The clonotype comes from an adult woman who had mild COVID-19 (a few samples of this study predate the infection). The sample titles of this study are shuffled in the database, so cell type and time point are left out; the donor was told from shared clones. The DNA sequence is as follows: TGTGCCAGCAGTTACGGGGGTAACTATGGCTACACCTTC. This gives the protein CASSYGGNYGYTF.